One and the same sample provided the 3 T cell receptor beta chains below, sequenced in a study of blood T cell repertoires in COVID-19. Only in-frame clones appear in the TCRdb table, and some are missing; sequencing was by immunoSEQ multiplex PCR. This sample has around 160,000 clones, with around 84% found just once. The specimen was peripheral blood. The source of these receptors is a man between 60 and 70 years old with active or convalescent COVID-19.

This chain connects TRBV5-1 to TRBJ2-1; D uncertain. Trimming left V 0 bases short and J 4 bases short, with 11 bases between. Germline V lookup: CDR1 SGHRS, CDR2 YFSETQ. The CDR3 runs 15 residues. The CDR3, as DNA: TGCGCCAGCAGCTTGGACGGAGCCGCTTACAATGAGCAGTTCTTC. Its translation is CASSLDGAAYNEQFF.

The chain joins TRBV5-1 to TRBJ2-1, with 9 bases fitting TRBD2. Germline V gene sequence: CDR1 SGHRS, CDR2 YFSETQ. J lost 1 base, V lost 4 bases, and 6 bases had no gene match. The CDR3 covers 16 residues. CDR3: CASSPGAGGSYNEQFF. CDR3 coding DNA: TGCGCCAGCAGCCCGGGAGCGGGAGGATCCTACAATGAGCAGTTCTTC.

This chain links TRBV5-5 with TRBJ1-2; 7 nucleotides match TRBD1. J gave up 5 bases and V 0 bases, and 1 base lay outside the gene matches. The germline CDR1 and CDR2 sequences are SGHKS and YYEKEE (reference sequence). The CDR3 consists of 13 residues. CDR3 DNA: TGTGCCAGCAGCTTGGAACAGGGGTATGGCTACACCTTC. Translating it yields CASSLEQGYGYTF.